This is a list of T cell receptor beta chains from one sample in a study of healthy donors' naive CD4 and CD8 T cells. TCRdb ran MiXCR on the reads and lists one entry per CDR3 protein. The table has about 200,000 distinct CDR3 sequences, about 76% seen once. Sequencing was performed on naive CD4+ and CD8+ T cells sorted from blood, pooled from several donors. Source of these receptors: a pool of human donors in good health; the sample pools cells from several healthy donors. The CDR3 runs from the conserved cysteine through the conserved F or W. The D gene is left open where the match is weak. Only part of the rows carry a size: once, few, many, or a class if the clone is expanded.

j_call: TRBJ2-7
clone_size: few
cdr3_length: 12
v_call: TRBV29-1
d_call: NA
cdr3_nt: TGCAGCGTTGTGGGGGAGACCTACGAGCAGTACTTC
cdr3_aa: CSVVGETYEQYF

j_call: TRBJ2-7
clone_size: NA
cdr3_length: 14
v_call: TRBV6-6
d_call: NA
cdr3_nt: TGTGCCGGCAGGCACCCGGAGAAAATTGGCGGGCAGTACTTC
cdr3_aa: CAGRHPEKIGGQYF

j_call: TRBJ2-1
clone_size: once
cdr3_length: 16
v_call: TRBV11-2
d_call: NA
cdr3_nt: TGTGCCAGCTCCTCCGGCCTAAGCGGAGCCTACAATGAGCAGTTCTTC
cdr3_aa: CASSSGLSGAYNEQFF

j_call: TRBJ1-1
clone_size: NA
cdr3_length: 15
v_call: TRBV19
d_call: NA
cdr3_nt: TGTGCCAGTAGTATAACATCCATCATGAACACTGAAGCTTTCTTT
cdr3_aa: CASSITSIMNTEAFF

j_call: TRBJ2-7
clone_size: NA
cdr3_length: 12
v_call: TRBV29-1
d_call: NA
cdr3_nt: TGCAGCGTCGTGATGGGGACCTACGAGCAGTACTTC
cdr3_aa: CSVVMGTYEQYF

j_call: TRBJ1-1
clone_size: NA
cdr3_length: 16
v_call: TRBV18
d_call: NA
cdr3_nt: TGTGCCAGCTCACCACCTATCTCGCCACAGGCCACTGAAGCTTTCTTT
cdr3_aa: CASSPPISPQATEAFF

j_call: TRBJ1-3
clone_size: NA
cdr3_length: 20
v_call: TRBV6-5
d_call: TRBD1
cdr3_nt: TGTGCCAGCATCCGAAACCAATTCCGGACAGGCCCCAAAACGGAACGGACCATATATTTT
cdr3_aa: CASIRNQFRTGPKTERTIYF

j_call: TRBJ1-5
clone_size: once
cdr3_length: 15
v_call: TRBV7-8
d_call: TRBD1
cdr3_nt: TGTGCCAGCAGCACCCGGGACAGCCCGGGGCAGCCCCAGCATTTT
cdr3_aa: CASSTRDSPGQPQHF

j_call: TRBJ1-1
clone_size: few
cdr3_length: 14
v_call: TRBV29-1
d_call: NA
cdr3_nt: TGCAGCGTTGACGATGGACAGATGAACACTGAAGCTTTCTTT
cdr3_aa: CSVDDGQMNTEAFF

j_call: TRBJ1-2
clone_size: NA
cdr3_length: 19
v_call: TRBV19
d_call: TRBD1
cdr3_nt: TGTGCCAGTACCACACTCCCACGGGACAGGGGGTATATTCGGTATGGCTACACCTTC
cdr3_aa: CASTTLPRDRGYIRYGYTF

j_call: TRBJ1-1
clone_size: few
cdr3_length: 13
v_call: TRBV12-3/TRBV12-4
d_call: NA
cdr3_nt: TGTGCCAGCAGTTCTCTGATGAACACTGAAGCTTTCTTT
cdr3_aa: CASSSLMNTEAFF

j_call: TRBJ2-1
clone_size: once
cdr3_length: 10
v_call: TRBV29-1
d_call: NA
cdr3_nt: TGCAGCGCCGGGGGAGTAGGGCAGTTCTTC
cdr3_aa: CSAGGVGQFF

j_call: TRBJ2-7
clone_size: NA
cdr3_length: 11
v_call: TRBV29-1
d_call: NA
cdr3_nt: TGCAGCGTCTCCGGGGCCTACGAGCAGTACTTC
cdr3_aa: CSVSGAYEQYF

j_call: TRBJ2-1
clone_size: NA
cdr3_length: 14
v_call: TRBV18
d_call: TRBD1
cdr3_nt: TGTGCCAGCTCACCGAGGGACAGCGCTACACGCATGTTCTTC
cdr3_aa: CASSPRDSATRMFF

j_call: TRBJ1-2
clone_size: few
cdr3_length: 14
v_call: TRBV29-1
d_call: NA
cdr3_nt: TGCAGCGTTGAATCCTCTGGGGGATACTATGGCTACACCTTC
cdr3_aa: CSVESSGGYYGYTF

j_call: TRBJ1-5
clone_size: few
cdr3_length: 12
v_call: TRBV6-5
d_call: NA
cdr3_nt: TGTGCCAGCAGTTCAGGGTTTCAGCCCCAGCATTTT
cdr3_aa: CASSSGFQPQHF

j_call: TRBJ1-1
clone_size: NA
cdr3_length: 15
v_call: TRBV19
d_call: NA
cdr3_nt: TGTGCCAGTAGTATTTCGGGGGCACTCGGGACTGAAGCTTTCTTT
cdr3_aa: CASSISGALGTEAFF

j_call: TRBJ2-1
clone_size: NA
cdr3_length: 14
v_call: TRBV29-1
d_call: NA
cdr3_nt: TGCAGCGTCCTCCGAGGGAGCTCCTACAATGAGCAGTTCTTC
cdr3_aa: CSVLRGSSYNEQFF

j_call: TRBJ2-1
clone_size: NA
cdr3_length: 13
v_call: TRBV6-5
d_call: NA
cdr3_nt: TGTGCCAGCAGTTACTCCTGGGGCTATGAGCAGTTCTTC
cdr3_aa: CASSYSWGYEQFF